This T cell receptor (beta chain) was retrieved from a study of vaccination effects on CD4 cells after COVID-19. Expansion of antigen-specific CD4+ T cells with viral peptide pools was carried out by the ViraFEST assay before sequencing. Isolating CD4+ T cells followed approximately nine days of culture. The vaccine given was either BNT162b2 or mRNA-1273, in two doses. Per the germline V gene, CDR1 is SGHRS and CDR2 is YFSETQ. V was cut by 1 base and J by 2 bases, with 3 bases left in between. This CDR3 is 12 amino acids long. Profiled with immunoSEQ multiplex PCR; TCRdb holds only in-frame clones, not every one. The sample lists about 33,000 clones, 82% occurring once. As for this clone: Antigen: not known.

The V gene is TRBV5-1, the J gene TRBJ2-5; D not certain. This material consisted of CD4+ T cells from PBMCs cultured with HCoV-NL63 spike peptides, taken after COVID-19 vaccination. This TCR was recovered from a human donor who received a COVID-19 vaccine. Some clones in this sample may be carry-over from other donors' samples. The CDR3 loop is CASSLRQETQYF. For the CDR3, the DNA is TGCGCCAGCAGCTTGAGGCAAGAGACCCAGTACTTC.